This T cell receptor beta chain stems from a study of blood T cell repertoires in COVID-19. Study background: T cells, B-cell-depleted T cells, or PBMCs supplied cDNA or gDNA.

Original data processing: Amplification of reference gene primers was used by the study to estimate nucleated cell counts. Generated by immunoSEQ multiplex PCR, the TCRdb table keeps only in-frame clones and is missing some. V, J and clone size reflect that table, while D and trimming were determined from the DNA. The data hold approximately 330,000 clones, with over 80% observed a single time. This clone was detected a few times. The receptor comes from a man younger than 45 with COVID-19, enrolled during active disease. The sequenced sample was peripheral blood.

CDR3 sequence: CASCRDRDTGELFF. The CDR3 DNA follows: TGTGCCAGCTGCCGAGACAGGGACACCGGGGAGCTGTTTTTT. The chain is built from TRBV6-6 and TRBJ2-2; 7 bases fit TRBD1. The trim removed 8 bases at V and 3 bases at J, leaving 6 bases unmatched. The CDR3 extends over 14 amino acids. Germline V CDR1 and CDR2: MNHNY, SVGAGI (reference sequence).